This T cell receptor beta chain was identified in a study of shared clonotypes between healthy human individuals. This CDR3 comprises 14 residues. Germline-derived CDR1 and CDR2 are SGHRS and YFSETQ. V was trimmed by 4 bases and J by 6 bases, leaving 16 bases between them. Produced via immunoSEQ multiplex PCR; TCRdb's table is partial and in-frame only. The profile covers 2 million or so clones, with around 95% appearing a single time and 0.13% taken by the ten largest. The receptor's source is a man aged 18 to 29 in good health. The chain uses TRBV5-1 and TRBJ1-2; a possible D gene is TRBD1 (6 bases). Source material: naive CD4+ T cells sorted from blood. Described subset: CD45RA+ positively selected. CDR3 nucleotide sequence: TGCGCCAGCAGCCCCTTGGGGGGCGCAGATGGCTACACCTTC. It codes for CASSPLGGADGYTF.